Listed below are T cell receptor beta chains from one sample, sequenced in a study of monozygotic twins with cystic fibrosis. Libraries were prepared by immunoSEQ multiplex PCR; TCRdb keeps only in-frame clonotypes and omits some of them. The sample gives roughly 20,000 clones, 95% to 98% of which show up once; less than 2% is in the top ten. Sequenced material: blood. The receptors come from a young woman with cystic fibrosis. Both conserved end residues are part of each CDR3. The D gene is left open where the match is weak. Clone size is given for some rows only: seen once, a few or many times, or a class if the clone is expanded.

size	J	D	V	CDR3	DNA
-	TRBJ1-1	-	TRBV10-1	CASSQAMNTEAFF	TGCGCCAGCAGTCAGGCGATGAACACTGAAGCTTTCTTT
few	TRBJ2-7	TRBD1	TRBV6-1	CASSEFPISGTESYEQYF	TGTGCCAGCAGTGAATTCCCAATCTCCGGGACAGAGTCCTACGAGCAGTACTTC
once	TRBJ2-7	TRBD1	TRBV10-3	CANSPGQGAYEQYF	TGTGCCAACTCTCCCGGACAGGGGGCCTACGAGCAGTACTTC
-	TRBJ1-2	-	TRBV2	CASSDPLTASSKPTNYGYTF	TGTGCCAGCAGCGACCCCTTAACGGCTAGCAGTAAACCCACTAACTATGGCTACACCTTC
-	TRBJ2-1	-	TRBV5-1	CASSLWQGNNEQFF	TGCGCCAGCAGCTTGTGGCAGGGAAACAATGAGCAGTTCTTC
-	TRBJ1-1	-	TRBV13	CASSLADHHRGILYMNTEAFF	TGTGCCAGCAGCTTAGCGGACCACCATCGGGGGATCCTCTACATGAACACTGAAGCTTTCTTT
-	TRBJ2-7	TRBD1	TRBV19	CASSIGTGNYEQYF	TGTGCCAGTAGTATAGGGACAGGGAATTACGAGCAGTACTTC
-	TRBJ2-7	-	TRBV18	CASSPQGISYEQYF	TGTGCCAGCTCACCGCAGGGTATCTCATACGAGCAGTACTTC
-	TRBJ2-3	-	TRBV29-1	CSASHPEGTDTQYF	TGCAGCGCTTCGCATCCGGAGGGCACAGATACGCAGTATTTT
-	TRBJ2-7	TRBD1	TRBV20-1	CSGTDAYEQYF	TGCAGCGGGACAGATGCCTACGAGCAGTACTTC
-	TRBJ1-2	TRBD1	TRBV29-1	CSVGRQGRYGYTF	TGCAGCGTTGGACGACAGGGTCGATATGGCTACACCTTC
-	TRBJ1-2	-	TRBV11-2	CASSLGVFGEGIRGYTF	TGTGCCAGCAGCTTAGGAGTCTTTGGGGAAGGGATACGCGGCTACACCTTC
-	TRBJ1-1	TRBD1	TRBV6-5	CASSRTTGYTEAFF	TGTGCCAGCAGCCGCACGACAGGGTACACTGAAGCTTTCTTT
-	TRBJ1-1	-	TRBV20-1	CSAGGYTEAFF	TGCAGTGCCGGAGGGTACACTGAAGCTTTCTTT
-	TRBJ1-2	-	TRBV7-6	CASSAYRQRGYTF	TGTGCCAGCAGCGCCTACAGGCAGCGGGGCTACACCTTC
-	TRBJ2-3	-	TRBV4-2	CASSQVGGADTQYF	TGTGCCAGCAGCCAAGTAGGAGGGGCAGATACGCAGTATTTT
-	TRBJ2-1	TRBD1	TRBV14	CASSLDRDDEQFF	TGTGCCAGCAGCCTTGACAGGGACGATGAGCAGTTCTTC
-	TRBJ1-3	-	TRBV7-6	CASSFTGGNTIYF	TGTGCCAGCAGCTTCACGGGCGGAAACACCATATATTTT
-	TRBJ1-3	TRBD1	TRBV9	CASSGTGGNTIYF	TGTGCCAGCAGCGGGACAGGAGGAAACACCATATATTTT